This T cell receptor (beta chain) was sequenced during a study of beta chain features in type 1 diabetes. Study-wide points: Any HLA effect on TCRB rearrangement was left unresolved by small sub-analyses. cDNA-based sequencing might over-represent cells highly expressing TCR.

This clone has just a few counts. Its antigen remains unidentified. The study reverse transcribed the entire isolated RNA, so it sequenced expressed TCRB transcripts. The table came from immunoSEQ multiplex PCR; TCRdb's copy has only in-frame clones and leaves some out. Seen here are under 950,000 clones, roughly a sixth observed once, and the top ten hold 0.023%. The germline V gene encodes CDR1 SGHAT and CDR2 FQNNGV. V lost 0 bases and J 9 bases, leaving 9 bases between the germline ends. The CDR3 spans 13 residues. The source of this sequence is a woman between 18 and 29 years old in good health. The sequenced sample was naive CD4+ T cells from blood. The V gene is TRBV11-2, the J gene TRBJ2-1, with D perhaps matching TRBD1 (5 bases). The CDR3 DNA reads TGTGCCAGCAGCTTAGATGTAGGGGCTGAGCAGTTCTTC. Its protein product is CASSLDVGAEQFF.